This record concerns one TCR beta chain sequence. The antigen is not known. This sample is part of a study of CD8 T cells in Susac syndrome. Germline lookup yields CDR1 DFQATT and CDR2 SNEGSKA (reference sequence). Deletions cut 0 bases from V and 3 bases from J, with 11 bases between. This CDR3 contains 14 residues. An input of 0.5 to 1 ug of RNA was subjected to reverse transcription using random hexamers. Amplification of TCR beta CDR3 used immunoSEQ multiplex PCR across 54 Vbeta and 13 Jbeta. TCRdb re-called the immunoSEQ multiplex PCR reads through MiXCR, storing one row per CDR3 protein. The table shows some 160,000 distinct CDR3 sequences, with about 90% occurring only once. Sequencing targeted TCR beta in T cells from blood (CD8+ and CD4+). Controls were healthy donors (matched for age and sex). Overall study findings and caveats: As the study acknowledged, the number of individuals in its TCR sequencing and HLA analysis was relatively small.

The clonotype was recovered from a human donor in good health. The chain recombines TRBV20-1 with TRBJ1-1; maybe TRBD1 (5 bases). Sequencing was performed on CD4+ T cells from PBMCs. As DNA, the CDR3 is TGCAGTGCTAGAGATAGGCTGGGGCACACTGAAGCTTTCTTT. It yields the protein CSARDRLGHTEAFF.